This passage covers 26 T cell receptor beta chains from one sample sequenced in a study of blood T cell repertoires in COVID-19. Clones were read by immunoSEQ multiplex PCR, and TCRdb kept only the in-frame ones, dropping some. The sample has about 84,000 clones, more than 80% seen once. Specimen: peripheral blood. The receptors were gathered from a woman over 75 with acute or convalescent COVID-19.

The chain joins TRBV7-3 to TRBJ2-1; 10 nucleotides match TRBD2. This CDR3 has 15 residues. Germline V gives CDR1 SGHTA, CDR2 FQGTGA. V was pared by 6 bases and J by 4 bases, with 6 bases of the junction left unmatched. The CDR3 coding sequence is TGTGCCAGCAGAGCCGGGACTAGCGATTACAATGAGCAGTTCTTC. Translated, it gives CASRAGTSDYNEQFF.

The J gene is TRBJ2-2, the V gene TRBV10-3; tentatively, D is TRBD2 (6 bases). V shed 8 bases and J shed 5 bases, with 15 bases lying between them. The V gene's germline CDR1 is ENHRY and CDR2 SYGVKD. The length of the CDR3 is 14 residues. The CDR3 loop is CAIWAGSRTGELFF. The DNA of the CDR3 is TGTGCCATCTGGGCGGGGTCGAGGACCGGGGAGCTGTTTTTT.

The genes are TRBV9 and TRBJ2-7; 8 nucleotides line up with TRBD2. The CDR3 covers 16 residues. Germline CDR1 and CDR2: SGDLS and YYNGEE. V lost 4 bases and J lost 0; bases outside the gene matches: 9. The CDR3: CASSPSVAGGSYEQYF. Written as DNA, the CDR3 is TGTGCCAGCAGCCCGTCGGTTGCGGGAGGCTCCTACGAGCAGTACTTC.

The genes are TRBV18 and TRBJ2-7, with TRBD1 matching 9 bases. The junction had 5 bases not matched to a gene; V was cut back by 2 bases and J by 3 bases. The CDR3 has 15 residues. Germline loops: CDR1 KGHSH, CDR2 LQKENI. The CDR3 DNA is TGTGCCAGCTCACCAGGGACAGGGTGGGGCTACGAGCAGTACTTC. Its translation is CASSPGTGWGYEQYF.

This clone appeared a single time. This chain connects TRBV25-1 to TRBJ2-3; D gene uncertain. Germline values: CDR1 MGHDK, CDR2 SYGVNS. The length of the CDR3 is 14 residues. Trimming cost V 4 bases and J 0 bases, with 8 bases left between them. Here the CDR3 reads CASSARVSTDTQYF. CDR3 nucleotide sequence: TGTGCCAGCAGTGCCCGAGTTAGCACAGATACGCAGTATTTT.

This chain uses TRBV29-1 with TRBJ2-7; 7 nucleotides match TRBD2. With 6 bases clipped from V and 7 bases from J, the junction kept 21 bases outside the gene matches. Germline V gene lookup returns CDR1 SQVTM and CDR2 ANQGSEA. The length of the CDR3 is 16 residues. CDR3 in DNA: TGCAGCGTCAAAATTTTGAGGCCCCTGCGGGGGAGGGAGCAGTACTTC. As protein: CSVKILRPLRGREQYF.

The V and J genes are TRBV14 and TRBJ2-1, with 8 bases that match TRBD2. J gave up 3 bases and V 5 bases, and 9 bases lay outside the gene matches. This CDR3 is built from 16 residues. Germline V gene data show CDR1 as SGHDN and CDR2 as FVKESK. CDR3 bases: TGTGCCAGCAGCAAGAGGGGCGGGAGGAACTACAATGAGCAGTTCTTC. Translated: CASSKRGGRNYNEQFF.

This chain uses TRBV9 with TRBJ2-3; 9 bases are shared with TRBD2. Germline values: CDR1 SGDLS, CDR2 YYNGEE. Germline trimming cut 0 bases from V and 4 bases from J; bases unmatched to any gene: 9. This CDR3 contains 17 residues. DNA for the CDR3: TGTGCCAGCAGCGTAGCTACGGGCGGGAGGGCCGCAGATACGCAGTATTTT. The encoded protein is CASSVATGGRAADTQYF.

This clone came up once. The chain carries TRBV5-1 and TRBJ1-2; maybe TRBD1 (6 bases). The length of the CDR3 is 13 residues. Germline V gene data show CDR1 as SGHRS and CDR2 as YFSETQ. V gave up 3 bases and J gave up 2 bases, with 8 bases separating them. CDR3 sequence reads: CASSSRGNYGYTF. CDR3 coding DNA: TGCGCCAGCAGCTCGAGGGGGAACTATGGCTACACCTTC.

The rearrangement uses TRBV24-1 and TRBJ2-3; a possible D gene is TRBD1 (5 bases). V lost 5 bases and J 2 bases, leaving 13 bases between the germline ends. The CDR3 has 15 amino acids. Germline CDR1 reads KGHDR; CDR2 reads SFDVKD. CDR3 in DNA: TGTGCCACCAGTGGAGGCCTAGGGGCCACAGATACGCAGTATTTT. Its translation: CATSGGLGATDTQYF.

For this clone: The same CDR3 arises from other DNA sequences in this sample as well. This chain uses TRBV4-1 with TRBJ2-7; possibly TRBD2 for D (6 bases). This CDR3 contains 14 residues. The V gene's germline CDR1 is MGHRA and CDR2 YSYEKL. The V end was cut by 0 bases, the J end by 1 base, with 7 bases between. CDR3 loop: CASSQDRGSYEQYF. In DNA form, the CDR3 reads TGCGCCAGCAGCCAAGATCGGGGGTCCTACGAGCAGTACTTC.

The chain carries TRBV7-9 and TRBJ2-2; D is possibly TRBD2 (5 bases). Germline loops: CDR1 SEHNR, CDR2 FQNEAQ (reference sequence). Trimming shortened V by 2 bases and J by 7 bases, and 11 bases separated the two germline ends. This CDR3 has 14 amino acids. The CDR3 here is CASSLRDRFGELFF. CDR3 nucleotides: TGTGCCAGCAGCTTACGGGATCGGTTCGGGGAGCTGTTTTTT.

The sample holds a few counts of this clone. The V gene is TRBV4-2, the J gene TRBJ2-7, with a weak D call TRBD2 (5 bases). The V end lost 4 bases, the J end lost 7 bases, and 20 bases lay between the germline ends. CDR1 and CDR2 (germline): LGHNA, YNFKEQ. The CDR3 runs 15 residues. CDR3 coding DNA: TGTGCCAGCAGCCCTCCGGCGGGCCTCATGAGGGAGCAGTACTTC. Its protein is CASSPPAGLMREQYF.

This chain uses TRBV12-3 or TRBV12-4 with TRBJ2-3, with no clear D. V shed 4 bases and J shed 7 bases, with 9 bases lying between them. This CDR3 is built from 12 residues. Written as DNA, the CDR3 is TGTGCCAGCAGTTCCGACTCGAATACGCAGTATTTT. Translation: CASSSDSNTQYF.

This sequence joins TRBV6-5 and TRBJ1-4, with unresolved D. V dropped 7 bases and J dropped 5 bases, with 11 bases sitting between them. Germline CDR1 and CDR2: MNHEY and SVGAGI. This CDR3 contains 13 residues. The CDR3 reads CASTANNNEKLFF. The DNA of the CDR3 is TGTGCCAGCACCGCCAACAACAATGAAAAACTGTTTTTT.

The chain combines TRBV19 with TRBJ2-1, with D tentatively TRBD2 (5 bases). Germline CDR1 is LNHDA and CDR2 is SQIVND (reference sequence). V was cut by 6 bases and J by 10 bases, with 10 bases left in between. This CDR3 contains 11 residues. CDR3 nucleotide sequence: TGTGCCAGTAGCATCCGAGGGGAGCAGTTCTTC. Encoded protein: CASSIRGEQFF.

The chain employs TRBV10-3 and TRBJ1-3; D is unresolved. V was clipped by 7 bases and J by 0 bases, with 10 bases between them. The CDR3 is 14 amino acids. Per the germline V gene, CDR1 is ENHRY and CDR2 is SYGVKD. The CDR3 spells CAITPASSGNTIYF. The CDR3 region has the DNA TGTGCCATCACCCCAGCTAGCTCTGGAAACACCATATATTTT.

The V gene is TRBV13, the J gene TRBJ1-6, with D possibly matching TRBD1 (5 bases). Trimming shortened V by 0 bases and J by 2 bases, and 11 bases separated the two germline ends. From germline, CDR1 is PRHDT and CDR2 FYEKMQ (reference sequence). This CDR3 has 17 residues. The CDR3 DNA follows: TGTGCCAGCAGCTTAGGCCCCCGGGGGACCTATAATTCACCCCTCCACTTT. Residues: CASSLGPRGTYNSPLHF.

This chain connects TRBV7-2 to TRBJ2-1; weak D call: TRBD1 (6 bases). Trimming took off 3 bases at V and 4 bases at J, with 13 bases between the two ends. Germline-derived CDR1 and CDR2 are SGHTA and FQGNSA. The CDR3 runs 15 residues. CDR3 loop: CASSFSPQGYNEQFF. CDR3 nucleotides: TGTGCCAGCAGCTTCTCTCCTCAGGGGTACAATGAGCAGTTCTTC. The whole variable domain, remainder taken from reference TRBV7-2 and TRBJ2-1, is GAGVSQSPSNKVTEKGKDVELRCDPISGHTALYWYRQSLGQGLEFLIYFQGNSAPDKSGLPSDRFSAERTGGSVSTLTIQRTQQEDSAVYLCASSFSPQGYNEQFFGPGTRLTVL.

This sequence joins TRBV6-5 and TRBJ2-3; the D gene is possibly TRBD2 (6 bases). From germline, CDR1 is MNHEY and CDR2 SVGAGI. The CDR3 contains 14 residues. The ends were cut back, 6 bases at V and 4 bases at J, with 14 bases in the middle. The CDR3 DNA follows: TGTGCCAGCAGCCTTAGACCGGGGGCAGATACGCAGTATTTT. Its protein is CASSLRPGADTQYF.

V gene TRBV2 combines with J gene TRBJ1-4; maybe TRBD1 (6 bases). Trimming took off 8 bases at V and 5 bases at J, with 18 bases between the two ends. This CDR3 is built from 15 residues. Germline V gene lookup returns CDR1 SNHLY and CDR2 FYNNEI. The chain's CDR3 is CASGAQTGENEKLFF. CDR3 nucleotides: TGTGCCAGCGGGGCCCAGACAGGCGAAAATGAAAAACTGTTTTTT.

This clone was found a few times. This rearrangement joins TRBV3-1 (or the pseudogene TRBV3-2) to TRBJ2-5; TRBD2 agrees at 7 bases. V dropped 4 bases and J dropped 5; count of bases not matched to a gene: 7. The V gene's germline CDR1 is LGHDT and CDR2 YNNKEL (reference sequence). CDR3 size: 14 residues. The CDR3 bases are TGTGCCAGCAGCCCCAGCGGGGTTGGGGAGACCCAGTACTTC. This encodes CASSPSGVGETQYF.

V is TRBV18 and J is TRBJ1-2, with D possibly TRBD1 on 6 matching bases. The ends were cut back, 2 bases at V and 1 base at J, with 8 bases in the middle. The CDR3 spans 14 residues. Germline V gene data show CDR1 as KGHSH and CDR2 as LQKENI. CDR3: CASSPGQFNYGYTF. In DNA form, the CDR3 reads TGTGCCAGCTCACCAGGACAGTTTAACTATGGCTACACCTTC. The whole variable domain, remainder taken from reference TRBV18 and TRBJ1-2, is NAGVMQNPRHLVRRRGQEARLRCSPMKGHSHVYWYRQLPEEGLKFMVYLQKENIIDESGMPKERFSAEFPKEGPSILRIQQVVRGDSAAYFCASSPGQFNYGYTFGSGTRLTVV.

The V call is TRBV5-1, the J call TRBJ2-1, with TRBD2 matching 7 bases. The CDR3 contains 16 residues. V was clipped by 4 bases and J by 0 bases; unmatched bases: 7. CDR1 is SGHRS, CDR2 YFSETQ, per germline. CDR3 in DNA: TGCGCCAGCAGCAGGAGTCTAGCGGACTCCTACAATGAGCAGTTCTTC. Residues: CASSRSLADSYNEQFF.

J is TRBJ1-6 and V is TRBV6-6; 9 nucleotides match TRBD1. J lost 7 bases, V lost 5 bases, and 3 bases had no gene match. Per the germline V gene, CDR1 is MNHNY and CDR2 is SVGAGI (reference sequence). The CDR3 is 14 residues long. DNA for the CDR3: TGTGCCAGCAGTAGGGACAGGGCGAATTCACCCCTCCACTTT. This codes for CASSRDRANSPLHF.

The sample holds one count of this clone. The V call is TRBV7-9, the J call TRBJ2-1; D is unresolved. Germline CDR1 reads SEHNR; CDR2 reads FQNEAQ (reference sequence). This CDR3 comprises 15 residues. V lost 0 bases and J lost 3, with 9 bases in between. CDR3 region: CASSLAASFYNEQFF. Written as DNA, the CDR3 is TGTGCCAGCAGCTTAGCGGCATCGTTCTACAATGAGCAGTTCTTC.